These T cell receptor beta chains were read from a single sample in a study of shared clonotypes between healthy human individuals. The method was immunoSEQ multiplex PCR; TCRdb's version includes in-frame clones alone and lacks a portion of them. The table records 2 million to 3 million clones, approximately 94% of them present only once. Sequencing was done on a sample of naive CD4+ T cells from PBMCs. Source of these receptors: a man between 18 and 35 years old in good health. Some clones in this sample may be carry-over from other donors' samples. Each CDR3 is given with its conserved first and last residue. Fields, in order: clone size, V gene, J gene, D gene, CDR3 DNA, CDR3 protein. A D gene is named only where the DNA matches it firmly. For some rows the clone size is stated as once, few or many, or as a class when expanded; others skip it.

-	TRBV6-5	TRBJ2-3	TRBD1	TGTGCCAGCAGTTCGACAGGGGGCTACTTAACAGATACGCAGTATTTT	CASSSTGGYLTDTQYF
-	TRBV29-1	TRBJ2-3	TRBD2	TGCAGCGTTGACATGCCTAGCGGGAGGGGAATAACAGATACGCAGTATTTT	CSVDMPSGRGITDTQYF
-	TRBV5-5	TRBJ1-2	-	TGTGCCAGCAGCTCCCCGGGGGCCGGGTATGGCTACACCTTC	CASSSPGAGYGYTF
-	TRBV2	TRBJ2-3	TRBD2	TGTGCCAGCAGTGTTACTAGCGCGTACACAGATACGCAGTATTTT	CASSVTSAYTDTQYF
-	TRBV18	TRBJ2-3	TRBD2	TGTGCCAGCTCACCACAGGGACTAAGCAGCGATACGCAGTATTTT	CASSPQGLSSDTQYF
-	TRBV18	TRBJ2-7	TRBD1	TGTGCCAGCTCACCAGGGGGACAGGGGGCTTGGCAGTACTTC	CASSPGGQGAWQYF
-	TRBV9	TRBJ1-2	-	TGTGCCAGCAGCGTGAGCAGTAACTATGGCTACACCTTC	CASSVSSNYGYTF
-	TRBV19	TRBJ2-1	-	TGTGCCAGTTCGGATAGATACAATGAGCAGTTCTTC	CASSDRYNEQFF
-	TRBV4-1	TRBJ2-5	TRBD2	TGCGCCAGCAGCCAGAAGACTCTAGCGGAGCAGTACTTC	CASSQKTLAEQYF
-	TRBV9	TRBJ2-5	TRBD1	TGTGCCAGCAGCGCCTCAACCCCGGACAGGGTAGAGACCCAGTACTTC	CASSASTPDRVETQYF
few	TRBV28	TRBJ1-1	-	TGTGCCAGCAGTTTCCAGGCTACGAATCCAGAAGCTTTCTTT	CASSFQATNPEAFF
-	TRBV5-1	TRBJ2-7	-	TGCGCCAGCAGCCCTCGCACCGAAGGCCACGAGCAGTACTTC	CASSPRTEGHEQYF
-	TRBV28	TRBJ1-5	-	TGTGCCAGCAGTTTAGGCAGTTCCAATCAGCCCCAGCATTTT	CASSLGSSNQPQHF
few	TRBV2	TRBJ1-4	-	TGTGCCAGCAGTGTTTCCCGGGGATATCTGTTTTTT	CASSVSRGYLFF
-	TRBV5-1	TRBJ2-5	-	TGCGCCAGCAGCTCTGGACCGGTGGAGACCCAGTACTTC	CASSSGPVETQYF
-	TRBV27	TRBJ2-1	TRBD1	TGTGCCAGCAGGTCCCTTGGCAGGGGGCAGAATGAGCAGTTCTTC	CASRSLGRGQNEQFF
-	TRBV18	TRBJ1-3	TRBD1	TGTGCCAGCTCACCGACCACAGGGGAAGGAAACACCATATATTTT	CASSPTTGEGNTIYF
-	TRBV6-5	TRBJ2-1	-	TGTGCCAGCAGTTACTCGGCGATCTACAATGAGCAGTTCTTC	CASSYSAIYNEQFF
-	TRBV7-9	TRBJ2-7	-	TGTGCCAGCAGCCAACCCGCGACCTCCTACGAGCAGTACTTC	CASSQPATSYEQYF
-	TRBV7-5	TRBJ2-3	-	TGTGTCAGAAGCCTTCGGGCGGAACATAGCACAGATACGCAGTATTTT	CVRSLRAEHSTDTQYF
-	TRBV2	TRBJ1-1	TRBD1	TGTGCCAGCAGTTACTATCCGGGACAGCCTACGAACACTGAAGCTTTCTTT	CASSYYPGQPTNTEAFF
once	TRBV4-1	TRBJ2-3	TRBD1	TGCGCCAGCAGCCAAGAAGGGGGCTTCGGCACAGATACGCAGTATTTT	CASSQEGGFGTDTQYF
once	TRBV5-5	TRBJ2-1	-	TGTGCCAGCAGCTTGTACGCAGGGGGGGACTACAATGAGCAGTTCTTC	CASSLYAGGDYNEQFF
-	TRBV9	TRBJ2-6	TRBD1	TGTGCCAGCAGCGCCCAAGGACAGGAACCGTTCTCTGGGGCCAACGTCCTGACTTTC	CASSAQGQEPFSGANVLTF
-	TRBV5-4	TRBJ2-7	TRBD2	TGTGCCAGCAGCCAAACGACTAGCCCGACCCTCTCCTACGAGCAGTACTTC	CASSQTTSPTLSYEQYF
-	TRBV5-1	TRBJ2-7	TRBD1	TGCGCCAGCAGCCGCGAGACAGGGGGCCACGAGCAGTACTTC	CASSRETGGHEQYF
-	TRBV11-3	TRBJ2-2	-	TGTGCCAGCAGAGGGGTAGGAACCGGGGAGCTGTTTTTT	CASRGVGTGELFF
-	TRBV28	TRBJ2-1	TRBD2	TGTGCCACAAAGACTAGCGGGAGACTAAATGAGCAGTTCTTC	CATKTSGRLNEQFF
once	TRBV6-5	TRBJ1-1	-	TGTGCCAGCAGTTATTTGGGGCCTGAAGCTTTCTTT	CASSYLGPEAFF
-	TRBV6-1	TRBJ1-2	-	TGTGCCAGCAGTGAGAACAGCCCCAGTATACTAAACTATGGCTACACCTTC	CASSENSPSILNYGYTF
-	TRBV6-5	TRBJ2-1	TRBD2	TGTGCCAGCAGTGAGTTGGCTAGCGGCAATGAGCAGTTCTTC	CASSELASGNEQFF
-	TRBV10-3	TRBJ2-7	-	TGTGCCATCAGAGCTGGGGGGACCGACCCTCTCGAGCAGTACTTC	CAIRAGGTDPLEQYF
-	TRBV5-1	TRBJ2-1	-	TGCGCCATCCCGGTTCCAGGGAAGTATGGGTACAATGAGCAGTTCTTC	CAIPVPGKYGYNEQFF
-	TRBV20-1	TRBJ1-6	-	TGCAGTGGGGGCCTGGACAACCCGGCCTTT	CSGGLDNPAF
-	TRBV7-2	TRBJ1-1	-	TGTGCCAGCAGCTTAGTGGTGGCGAACACTGAAGCTTTCTTT	CASSLVVANTEAFF
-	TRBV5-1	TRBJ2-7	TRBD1	TGCGCCAGCAGCATACAGACAGGGGACGAGCAGTACTTC	CASSIQTGDEQYF
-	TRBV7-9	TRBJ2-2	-	TGTGCCAGCAGCTTATCAGGGGGGGCGACCACCGGGGAGCTGTTTTTT	CASSLSGGATTGELFF
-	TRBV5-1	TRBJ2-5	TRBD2	TGCGCCAGCAGCGAGCTGGCTAGCGGGAGGGTCGGGACCCAGTACTTC	CASSELASGRVGTQYF
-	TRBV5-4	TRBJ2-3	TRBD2	TGTGCCAGCAGCTTGTGGTCTAGCGGGAGTCAAGATACGCAGTATTTT	CASSLWSSGSQDTQYF
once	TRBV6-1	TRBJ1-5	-	TGTGCCAGCAGTGAACGGGGGAGTTATAGCAATCAGCCCCAGCATTTT	CASSERGSYSNQPQHF
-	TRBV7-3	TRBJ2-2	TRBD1	TGTGCCAGCAGCCAGGGACAGCTCAACACCGGGGAGCTGTTTTTT	CASSQGQLNTGELFF
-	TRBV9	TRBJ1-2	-	TGTGCCAGCAGCGTAGGACAGCTCTCTAACTATGGCTACACCTTC	CASSVGQLSNYGYTF
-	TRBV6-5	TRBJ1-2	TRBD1	TGTGCCAGCAGTTACTCTGGACAGGAGGGTGGCTACACCTTC	CASSYSGQEGGYTF